These 20 T cell receptor beta chains were all obtained from the same sample, sequenced in a study of molecular identifiers for immune sequencing clone quantification. Using its own MiXCR run on the PCR reads, TCRdb lists one record per CDR3 protein. The data hold over 100,000 distinct CDR3 sequences, with about 32% observed a single time. Specimen: naive CD8+ T cells from blood, with Jurkat cell RNA spiked in. Subset meaning: FACS-sorted CD8+CD4-CCR7+CD45RA+ naive T cells. Source of these receptors: a human donor in good health. Some libraries in this study had Jurkat cell RNA spiked in.

The chain carries TRBV10-2 and TRBJ2-5; unclear D gene. The length of the CDR3 is 11 residues. Trimming took off 2 bases at V and 6 bases at J, with 4 bases between the two ends. Germline V lookup: CDR1 WSHSY, CDR2 SAAADI. In nucleotides, the CDR3 is TGCGCCAGCAGTGAGGTTAAGACCCAGTACTTC. Protein sequence: CASSEVKTQYF.

The V and J genes are TRBV9 and TRBJ1-5; weak D call: TRBD1 (5 bases). V was cut by 7 bases and J by 10 bases, with 18 bases left in between. Germline CDR1 is SGDLS and CDR2 is YYNGEE. CDR3 size: 13 residues. The CDR3 DNA is TGTGCCAGCTGTGATGGAAGGGGTTATCCCCAGCATTTT. Amino acid sequence: CASCDGRGYPQHF.

The chain couples TRBV27 to TRBJ2-1; no firm D call. V lost 3 bases and J lost 5, with 5 bases in between. The CDR3 has 12 amino acids. Per germline, CDR1 MNHEY and CDR2 SMNVEV (reference sequence). In DNA, the CDR3 is TGTGCCAGCAGTTTCACCCACAATGAGCAGTTCTTC. Protein product: CASSFTHNEQFF.

This clonotype was seen a handful of times. The chain links TRBV28 to TRBJ2-2, with 10 bases that match TRBD2. Germline V gene data show CDR1 as MDHEN and CDR2 as SYDVKM. The J segment lost 7 bases and the V segment lost 3 bases, leaving 8 bases of the junction unmatched. The CDR3 sequence is 16 residues long. The CDR3 loop is CASSFTLAGVIGELFF. The CDR3 bases are TGTGCCAGCAGTTTCACTCTAGCGGGAGTGATCGGGGAGCTGTTTTTT.

At least ten counts were recorded for this clonotype. CDR3 in DNA: TGTGCCAGCAGTGAATCGAAGCCCTCACCCCTCCACTTT. Protein sequence: CASSESKPSPLHF. This chain connects TRBV6-1 to TRBJ1-6; D remains ambiguous. Trimming removed 2 bases from V and 10 bases from J, with 9 bases in between. This CDR3 comprises 13 residues. Germline assignment: CDR1 MNHNS and CDR2 SASEGT.

The chain recombines TRBV19 with TRBJ2-7; D uncertain. Trimming shortened V by 3 bases and J by 3 bases, and 3 bases separated the two germline ends. This CDR3 is 11 amino acids long. Germline CDR1 LNHDA, CDR2 SQIVND (reference sequence). CDR3 DNA sequence: TGTGCCAGTAGTATCTACTACGAGCAGTACTTC. Protein sequence: CASSIYYEQYF.

V and J are TRBV11-2 and TRBJ2-7; D is possibly TRBD2 (6 bases). V was clipped by 0 bases and J by 3 bases, with 9 bases between them. The CDR3 sequence is 14 residues long. CDR1 SGHAT and CDR2 FQNNGV come from the germline V gene. The CDR3 reads CASSLDPSVYEQYF. The CDR3 bases are TGTGCCAGCAGCTTAGATCCTAGCGTCTACGAGCAGTACTTC.

This chain joins TRBV19 and TRBJ2-3; 7 bases are a match to TRBD2. CDR1 LNHDA and CDR2 SQIVND come from the germline V gene (reference sequence). The ends lost 4 bases at V and 4 bases at J; junction bases unmatched: 8. The CDR3 covers 15 residues. CDR3 in amino acids: CASSTLAGPADTQYF. The CDR3 DNA sequence: TGTGCCAGTAGTACATTAGCGGGCCCCGCAGATACGCAGTATTTT.

Notes on this clonotype: At one of its ends the junction is not consistent with the germline gene, which may arise from a read error. The V call is TRBV27, the J call TRBJ1-6; no clear D. The CDR3 consists of 14 residues. CDR1 and CDR2 from the germline V gene are MNHEY and SMNVEV (reference sequence). CDR3 in DNA: TGTGCCTGCAGCTATTTTCAGGCGCGTTCACCCCTCCACTTT. It codes for CACSYFQARSPLHF.

As for this clonotype: A much more abundant neighbour one base away suggests this may be a read error. The chain recombines TRBV7-2 with TRBJ2-7; no clear D gene. The CDR3 loop spans 15 amino acids. Germline CDR1 SGHTA, CDR2 FQGNSA. V dropped 1 base and J dropped 4 bases, with 14 bases sitting between them. The CDR3 is CASSLVQALLYEQYF. Written as DNA, the CDR3 is TGTGCCAGCAGCTTAGTACAAGCCCTACTGTACGAGCAGTACTTC.

V is TRBV7-6 and J is TRBJ2-3; D not resolved. The CDR3 totals 15 residues. Germline-derived CDR1 and CDR2 are SGHVS and FNYEAQ. V gave up 6 bases and J gave up 5 bases, with 18 bases separating them. This CDR3 reads CASSVDHLRLDTQYF. CDR3 coding DNA: TGTGCCAGCAGTGTGGATCACTTACGTCTAGATACGCAGTATTTT.

The J gene is TRBJ1-1, the V gene TRBV13; no reliable D call. From germline, CDR1 is PRHDT and CDR2 FYEKMQ (reference sequence). The CDR3 extends over 15 amino acids. Trimming pared 0 bases from V and 2 bases from J, leaving 10 bases between. Written as DNA, the CDR3 is TGTGCCAGCAGCTTAGGGGTAGTCTTCAACACTGAAGCTTTCTTT. This sequence encodes CASSLGVVFNTEAFF.

To note about this clonotype: A much larger clone lies one base from this, so it may be a read error. The chain couples TRBV7-2 to TRBJ1-4; no clear D gene. V gave up 2 bases and J gave up 8 bases, with 18 bases separating them. Germline-derived CDR1 and CDR2 are SGHTA and FQGNSA. The CDR3 consists of 16 residues. The CDR3 is CASSLFRGIAREKLFF. CDR3 bases: TGTGCCAGCAGCTTATTCCGCGGGATCGCTAGAGAAAAACTGTTTTTT.

With respect to this clonotype: A read error is possible here, since a much larger clone lies one base away. The gene calls are TRBV29-1 and TRBJ1-1; no firm D call. The CDR3 is made up of 15 amino acids. Germline CDR1 reads SQVTM; CDR2 reads ANQGSEA. V was cut by 7 bases and J by 1 base, with 19 bases left in between. CDR3 protein: CSAPTIGVANTEAFF. CDR3 coding DNA: TGCAGCGCTCCAACTATCGGGGTGGCGAACACTGAAGCTTTCTTT. Full variable domain (rest looked up from reference TRBV29-1 and TRBJ1-1): SAVISQKPSRDICQRGTSLTIQCQVDSQVTMMFWYRQQPGQSLTLIATANQGSEATYESGFVIDKFPISRPNLTFSTLTVSNMSPEDSSIYLCSAPTIGVANTEAFFGQGTRLTVV.

The rearrangement uses TRBV28 and TRBJ2-3, with a possible D match to TRBD2 (5 bases). The ends were cut back, 5 bases at V and 4 bases at J, with 7 bases in the middle. The CDR3 is made up of 12 amino acids. The germline gives CDR1 MDHEN, CDR2 SYDVKM. CDR3 sequence reads: CASSRGADTQYF. The DNA for the CDR3 is TGTGCCAGCAGTCGGGGAGCAGATACGCAGTATTTT.

This clonotype has at least ten counts. This rearrangement joins TRBV12-3 or TRBV12-4 to TRBJ1-5; tentatively, D is TRBD1 (5 bases). V was shortened by 6 bases and J by 12 bases, with 18 bases between the two germline ends. The CDR3 extends over 13 amino acids. The DNA of the CDR3 is TGTGCCAGCAGCGGGGCTCCAAAGGCGCTCCAGCATTTT. Translating it yields CASSGAPKALQHF.

This chain joins TRBV7-6 and TRBJ1-1; no clear D gene. Germline V gives CDR1 SGHVS, CDR2 FNYEAQ. CDR3 length equals 11 residues. V shed 6 bases and J shed 7 bases, with 9 bases lying between them. The CDR3 DNA is TGTGCCAGCAGATCCCAAAATGAAGCTTTCTTT. Translating gives CASRSQNEAFF.

The gene calls are TRBV6-6 and TRBJ2-7; D gene unclear. The CDR3 runs to 13 residues. Trimming took off 4 bases at V and 7 bases at J, with 14 bases between the two ends. In germline, CDR1 is MNHNY, CDR2 SVGAGI (reference sequence). The DNA of the CDR3 is TGTGCCAGCAGTTCCCCCCCGACTGGGGAGCAGTACTTC. It is translated as CASSSPPTGEQYF.

This clonotype was seen a handful of times. The V call is TRBV2, the J call TRBJ2-2; the D is unclear. Between the trimmed V and J ends, which lost 3 bases and 7 bases, there was a span of 6 bases. The CDR3 loop spans 12 amino acids. Germline V CDR1 and CDR2: SNHLY, FYNNEI. DNA for the CDR3: TGTGCCAGCAGTGAGGGCGGCGGGGAGCTGTTTTTT. It yields the protein CASSEGGGELFF.

As for this clonotype: A much larger clone lies a single base off, so this may be a read error. The V and J genes are TRBV19 and TRBJ2-5; D not resolved. Per germline, CDR1 LNHDA and CDR2 SQIVND (reference sequence). The CDR3 runs 14 residues. The V end was cut by 2 bases, the J end by 7 bases, with 14 bases between. CDR3 in DNA: TGTGCCAGTAGTATAACCGTCAAGTCGGGGACCCAGTACTTC. It encodes CASSITVKSGTQYF. Together with reference TRBV19 and TRBJ2-5, the CDR3 gives the full variable domain: DGGITQSPKYLFRKEGQNVTLSCEQNLNHDAMYWYRQDPGQGLRLIYYSQIVNDFQKGDIAEGYSVSREKKESFPLTVTSAQKNPTAFYLCASSITVKSGTQYFGPGTRLLVL.